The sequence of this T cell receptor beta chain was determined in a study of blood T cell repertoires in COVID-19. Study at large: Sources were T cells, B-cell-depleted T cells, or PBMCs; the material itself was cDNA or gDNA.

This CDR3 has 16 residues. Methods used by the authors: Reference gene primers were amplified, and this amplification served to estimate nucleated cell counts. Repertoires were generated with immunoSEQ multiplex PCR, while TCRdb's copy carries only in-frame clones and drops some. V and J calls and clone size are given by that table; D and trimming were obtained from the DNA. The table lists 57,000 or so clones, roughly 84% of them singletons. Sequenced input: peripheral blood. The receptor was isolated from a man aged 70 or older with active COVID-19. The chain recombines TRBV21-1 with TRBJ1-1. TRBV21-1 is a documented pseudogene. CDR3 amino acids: CASSKARGLRNTEAFF. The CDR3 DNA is TGTGCCAGCAGCAAAGCTAGGGGACTGAGGAACACTGAAGCTTTCTTT.